These 2 T cell receptor beta chains share one sample of origin, sequenced in a study of blood T cells in healthy people across ages. Primers used in a second PCR of roughly 6 to 11 cycles were a sample-barcoded 5' primer and a J-beta primer mix. Each CDR3 protein is one row after TCRdb ran MiXCR on the 5' RACE reads. The repertoire includes over 600,000 distinct CDR3 sequences, more than 35% of them detected once, and roughly 18% sits in the top ten. The specimen sequenced was blood. These receptors all come from a man older than 75 in good health.

V and J are TRBV9 and TRBJ2-7, with 7 bases that match TRBD1. With V trimmed by 4 bases and J by 4 bases, 17 bases remained unmatched. The germline CDR1 and CDR2 sequences are SGDLS and YYNGEE. This CDR3 has 17 amino acids. The CDR3 DNA sequence: TGTGCCAGCAGCTCTAGTACCCGGACAGGACCTCTATACGAGCAGTACTTC. Translated: CASSSSTRTGPLYEQYF.

This clonotype was detected a few times. This chain links TRBV7-3 with TRBJ2-1; 7 positions match TRBD2. With 2 bases clipped from V and 0 bases from J, the junction kept 7 bases outside the gene matches. CDR1 is SGHTA, CDR2 FQGTGA, per germline. The CDR3 runs 17 residues. In DNA, the CDR3 is TGTGCCAGCAGCTTATCTAGCGGCTCGAGCTCCTACAATGAGCAGTTCTTC. This codes for CASSLSSGSSSYNEQFF.